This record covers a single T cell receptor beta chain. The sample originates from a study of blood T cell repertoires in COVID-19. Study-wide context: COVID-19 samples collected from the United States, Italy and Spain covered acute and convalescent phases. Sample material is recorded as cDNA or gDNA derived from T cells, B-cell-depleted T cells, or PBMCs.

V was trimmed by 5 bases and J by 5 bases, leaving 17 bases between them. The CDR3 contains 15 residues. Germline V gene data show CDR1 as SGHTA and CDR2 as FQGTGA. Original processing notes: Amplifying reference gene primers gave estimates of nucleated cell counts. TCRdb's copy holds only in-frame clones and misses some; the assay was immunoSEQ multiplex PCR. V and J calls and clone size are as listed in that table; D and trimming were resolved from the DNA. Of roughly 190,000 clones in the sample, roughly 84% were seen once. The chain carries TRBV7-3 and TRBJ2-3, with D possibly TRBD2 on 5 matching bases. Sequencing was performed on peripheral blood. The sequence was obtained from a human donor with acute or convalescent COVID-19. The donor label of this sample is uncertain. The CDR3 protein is CASSPSGILGDTQYF. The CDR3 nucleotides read TGTGCCAGCAGCCCCTCGGGGATCCTGGGAGATACGCAGTATTTT.